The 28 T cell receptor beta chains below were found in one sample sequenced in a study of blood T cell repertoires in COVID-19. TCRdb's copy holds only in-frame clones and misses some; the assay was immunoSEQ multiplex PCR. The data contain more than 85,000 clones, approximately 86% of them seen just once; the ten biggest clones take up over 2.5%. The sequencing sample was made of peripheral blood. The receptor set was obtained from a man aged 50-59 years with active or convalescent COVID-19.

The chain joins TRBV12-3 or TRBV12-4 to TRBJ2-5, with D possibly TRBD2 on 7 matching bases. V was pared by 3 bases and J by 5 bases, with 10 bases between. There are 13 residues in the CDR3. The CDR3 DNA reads TGTGCCAGCAGTTTTGGCGGGGGCGAGACCCAGTACTTC. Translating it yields CASSFGGGETQYF.

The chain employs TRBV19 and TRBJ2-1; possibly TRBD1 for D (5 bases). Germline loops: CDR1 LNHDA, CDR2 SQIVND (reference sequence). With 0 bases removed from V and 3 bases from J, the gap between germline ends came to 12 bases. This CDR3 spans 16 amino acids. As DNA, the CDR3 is TGTGCCAGTAGTATAGATTCAGGGCGACACTACAATGAGCAGTTCTTC. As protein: CASSIDSGRHYNEQFF.

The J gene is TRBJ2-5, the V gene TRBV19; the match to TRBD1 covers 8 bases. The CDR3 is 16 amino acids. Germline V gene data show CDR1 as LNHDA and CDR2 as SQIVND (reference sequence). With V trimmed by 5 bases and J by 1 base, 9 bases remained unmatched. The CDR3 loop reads CASSAQGDGPQETQYF. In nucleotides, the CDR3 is TGTGCCAGTAGTGCACAGGGGGATGGCCCCCAAGAGACCCAGTACTTC.

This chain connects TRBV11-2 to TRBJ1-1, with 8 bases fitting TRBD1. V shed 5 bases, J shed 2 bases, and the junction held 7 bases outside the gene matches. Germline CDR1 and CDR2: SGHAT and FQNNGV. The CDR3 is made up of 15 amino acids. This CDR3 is CASSTRDRRNTEAFF. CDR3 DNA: TGTGCCAGCAGCACCCGGGACAGGCGTAACACTGAAGCTTTCTTT.

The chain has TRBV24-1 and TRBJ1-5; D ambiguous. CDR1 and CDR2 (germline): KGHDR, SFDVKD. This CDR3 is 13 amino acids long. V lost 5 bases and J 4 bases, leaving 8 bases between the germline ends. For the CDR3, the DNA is TGTGCCACCAGTGGATCCGGGAATCAGCCCCAGCATTTT. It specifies CATSGSGNQPQHF.

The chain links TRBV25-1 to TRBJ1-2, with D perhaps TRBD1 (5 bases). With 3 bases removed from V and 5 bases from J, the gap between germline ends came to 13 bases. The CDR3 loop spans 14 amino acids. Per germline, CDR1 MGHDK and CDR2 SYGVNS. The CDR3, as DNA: TGTGCCAGCAGTGAGGGGCATATTTTGTATGGCTACACCTTC. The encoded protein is CASSEGHILYGYTF.

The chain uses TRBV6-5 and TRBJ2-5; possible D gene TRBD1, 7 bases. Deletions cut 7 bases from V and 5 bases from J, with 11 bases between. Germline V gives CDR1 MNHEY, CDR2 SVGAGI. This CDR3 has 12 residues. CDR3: CASKTGRETQYF. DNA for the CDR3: TGTGCCAGCAAGACAGGGAGGGAGACCCAGTACTTC.

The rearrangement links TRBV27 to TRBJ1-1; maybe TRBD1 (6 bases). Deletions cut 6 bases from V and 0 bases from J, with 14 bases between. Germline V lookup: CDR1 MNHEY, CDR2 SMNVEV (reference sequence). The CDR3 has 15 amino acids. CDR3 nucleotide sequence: TGTGCCAGCAGCCTGGCGGGGGGCATGAACACTGAAGCTTTCTTT. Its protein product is CASSLAGGMNTEAFF.

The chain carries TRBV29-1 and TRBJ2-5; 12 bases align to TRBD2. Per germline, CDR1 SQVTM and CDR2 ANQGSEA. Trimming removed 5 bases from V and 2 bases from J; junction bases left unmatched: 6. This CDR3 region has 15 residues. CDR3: CSVTTSGGLQETQYF. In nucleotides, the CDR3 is TGCAGCGTTACGACTAGCGGGGGCCTACAAGAGACCCAGTACTTC.

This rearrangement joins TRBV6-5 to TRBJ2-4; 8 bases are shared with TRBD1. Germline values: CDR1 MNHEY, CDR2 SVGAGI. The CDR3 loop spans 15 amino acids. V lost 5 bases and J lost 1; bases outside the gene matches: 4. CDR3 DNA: TGTGCCAGCAGTCCCCAGGGGGCGGCCAAAAACATTCAGTACTTC. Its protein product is CASSPQGAAKNIQYF.

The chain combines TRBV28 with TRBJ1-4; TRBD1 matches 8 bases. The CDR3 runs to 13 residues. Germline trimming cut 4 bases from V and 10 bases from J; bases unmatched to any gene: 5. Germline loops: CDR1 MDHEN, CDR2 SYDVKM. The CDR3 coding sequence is TGTGCCAGCAGTTCCGGGACAGGATTAAAACTGTTTTTT. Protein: CASSSGTGLKLFF.

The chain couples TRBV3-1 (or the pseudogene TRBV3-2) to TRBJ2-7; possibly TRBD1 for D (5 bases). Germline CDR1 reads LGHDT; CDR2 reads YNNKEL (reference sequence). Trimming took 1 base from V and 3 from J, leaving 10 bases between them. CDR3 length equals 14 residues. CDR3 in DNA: TGTGCCAGCAGCCAAGGACAGTGGGGCTACGAGCAGTACTTC. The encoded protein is CASSQGQWGYEQYF.

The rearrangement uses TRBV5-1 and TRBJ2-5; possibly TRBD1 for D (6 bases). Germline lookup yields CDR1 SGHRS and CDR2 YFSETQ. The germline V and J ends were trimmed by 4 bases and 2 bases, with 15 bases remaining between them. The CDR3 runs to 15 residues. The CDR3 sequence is CASSTLQGRQETQYF. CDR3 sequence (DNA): TGCGCCAGCAGCACCCTACAGGGAAGGCAAGAGACCCAGTACTTC. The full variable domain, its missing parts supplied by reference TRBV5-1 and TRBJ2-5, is KAGVTQTPRYLIKTRGQQVTLSCSPISGHRSVSWYQQTPGQGLQFLFEYFSETQRNKGNFPGRFSGRQFSNSRSEMNVSTLELGDSALYLCASSTLQGRQETQYFGPGTRLLVL.

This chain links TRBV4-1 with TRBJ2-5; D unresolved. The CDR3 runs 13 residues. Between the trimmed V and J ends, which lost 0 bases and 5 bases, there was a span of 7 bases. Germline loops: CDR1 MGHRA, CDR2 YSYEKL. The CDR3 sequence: CASSQEEWETQYF. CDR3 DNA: TGCGCCAGCAGCCAAGAAGAGTGGGAGACCCAGTACTTC.

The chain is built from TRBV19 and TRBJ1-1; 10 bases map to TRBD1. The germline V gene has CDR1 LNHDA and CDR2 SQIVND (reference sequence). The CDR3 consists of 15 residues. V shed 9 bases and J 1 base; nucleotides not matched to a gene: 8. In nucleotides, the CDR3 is TGTGCCAGCCAGACAGGGGGCGTTTCGAACACTGAAGCTTTCTTT. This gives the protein CASQTGGVSNTEAFF. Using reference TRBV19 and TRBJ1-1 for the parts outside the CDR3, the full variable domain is DGGITQSPKYLFRKEGQNVTLSCEQNLNHDAMYWYRQDPGQGLRLIYYSQIVNDFQKGDIAEGYSVSREKKESFPLTVTSAQKNPTAFYLCASQTGGVSNTEAFFGQGTRLTVV.

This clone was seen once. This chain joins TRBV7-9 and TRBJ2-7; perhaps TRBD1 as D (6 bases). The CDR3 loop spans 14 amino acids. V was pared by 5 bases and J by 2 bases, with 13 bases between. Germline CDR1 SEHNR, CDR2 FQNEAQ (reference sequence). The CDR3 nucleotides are TGTGCCAGCAGCCGTGAGACAGGAGCCTACGAGCAGTACTTC. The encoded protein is CASSRETGAYEQYF. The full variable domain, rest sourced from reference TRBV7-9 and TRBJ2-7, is DTGVSQNPRHKITKRGQNVTFRCDPISEHNRLYWYRQTLGQGPEFLTYFQNEAQLEKSRLLSDRFSAERPKGSFSTLEIQRTEQGDSAMYLCASSRETGAYEQYFGPGTRLTVT.

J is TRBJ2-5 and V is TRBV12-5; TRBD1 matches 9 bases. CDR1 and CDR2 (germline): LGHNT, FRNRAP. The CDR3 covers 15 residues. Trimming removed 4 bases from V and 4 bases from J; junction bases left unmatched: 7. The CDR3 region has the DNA TGTGCTAGTGGTTCCGGGACAGGGCTTCCAGAGACCCAGTACTTC. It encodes CASGSGTGLPETQYF.

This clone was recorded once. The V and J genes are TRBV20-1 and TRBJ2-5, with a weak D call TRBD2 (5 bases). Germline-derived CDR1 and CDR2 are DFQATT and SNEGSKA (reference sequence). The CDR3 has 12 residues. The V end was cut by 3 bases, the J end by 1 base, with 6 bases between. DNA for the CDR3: TGCAGTGCTAGTGGGAGCCAAGAGACCCAGTACTTC. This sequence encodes CSASGSQETQYF.

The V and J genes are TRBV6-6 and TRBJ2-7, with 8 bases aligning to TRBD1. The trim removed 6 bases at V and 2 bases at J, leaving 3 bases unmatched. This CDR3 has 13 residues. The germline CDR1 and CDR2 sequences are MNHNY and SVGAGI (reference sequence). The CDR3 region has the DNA TGTGCCAGCAGGGCGACAGGGGCCTACGAGCAGTACGTC. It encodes CASRATGAYEQYV.

This CDR3 reads CASSLTSGTSTDTQYF. Written as DNA, the CDR3 is TGTGCCAGCAGTTTGACTAGCGGGACTAGCACAGATACGCAGTATTTT. The chain couples TRBV27 to TRBJ2-3; 11 nucleotides line up with TRBD2. Trimming removed 3 bases from V and 0 bases from J; junction bases left unmatched: 2. CDR1 and CDR2 from the germline V gene are MNHEY and SMNVEV (reference sequence). CDR3 size: 16 residues.

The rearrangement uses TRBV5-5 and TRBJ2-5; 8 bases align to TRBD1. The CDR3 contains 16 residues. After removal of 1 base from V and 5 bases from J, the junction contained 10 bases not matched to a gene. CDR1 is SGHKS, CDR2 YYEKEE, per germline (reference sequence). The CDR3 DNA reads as TGTGCCAGCAGCTTGACCATGGACAGGGTAACGGAGACCCAGTACTTC. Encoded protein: CASSLTMDRVTETQYF.

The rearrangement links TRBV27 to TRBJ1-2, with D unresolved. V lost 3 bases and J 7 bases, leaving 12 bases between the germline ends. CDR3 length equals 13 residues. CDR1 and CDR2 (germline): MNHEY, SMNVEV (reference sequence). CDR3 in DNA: TGTGCCAGCAGTTTCTACCGGGAGGGTGGCTACACCTTC. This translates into CASSFYREGGYTF.

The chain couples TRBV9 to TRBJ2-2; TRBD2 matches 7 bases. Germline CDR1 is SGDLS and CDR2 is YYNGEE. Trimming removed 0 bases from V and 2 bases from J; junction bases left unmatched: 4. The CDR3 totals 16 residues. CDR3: CASSVEAGVNTGELFF. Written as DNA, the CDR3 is TGTGCCAGCAGCGTAGAGGCGGGGGTCAACACCGGGGAGCTGTTTTTT. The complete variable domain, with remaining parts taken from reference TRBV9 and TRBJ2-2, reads DSGVTQTPKHLITATGQRVTLRCSPRSGDLSVYWYQQSLDQGLQFLIQYYNGEERAKGNILERFSAQQFPDLHSELNLSSLELGDSALYFCASSVEAGVNTGELFFGEGSRLTVL.

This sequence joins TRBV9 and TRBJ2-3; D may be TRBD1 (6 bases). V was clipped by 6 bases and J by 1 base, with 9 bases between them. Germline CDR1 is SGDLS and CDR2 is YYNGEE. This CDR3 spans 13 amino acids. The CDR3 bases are TGTGCCAGCAACCCAGGGGGCACAGATACGCAGTATTTT. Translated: CASNPGGTDTQYF. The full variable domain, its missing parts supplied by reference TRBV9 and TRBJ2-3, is DSGVTQTPKHLITATGQRVTLRCSPRSGDLSVYWYQQSLDQGLQFLIQYYNGEERAKGNILERFSAQQFPDLHSELNLSSLELGDSALYFCASNPGGTDTQYFGPGTRLTVL.

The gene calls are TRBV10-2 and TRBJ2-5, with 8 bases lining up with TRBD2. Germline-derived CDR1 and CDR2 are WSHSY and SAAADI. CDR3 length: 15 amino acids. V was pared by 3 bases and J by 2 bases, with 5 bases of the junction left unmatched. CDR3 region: CASSELAGNQETQYF. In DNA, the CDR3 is TGCGCCAGCAGTGAATTAGCGGGGAATCAAGAGACCCAGTACTTC.

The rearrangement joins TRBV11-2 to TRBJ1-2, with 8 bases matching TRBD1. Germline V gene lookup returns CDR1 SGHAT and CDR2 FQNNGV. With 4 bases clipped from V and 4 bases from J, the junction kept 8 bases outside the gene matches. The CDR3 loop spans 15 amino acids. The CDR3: CASSSLTGEAYGYTF. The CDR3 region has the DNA TGTGCCAGCAGCTCCTTGACAGGGGAAGCCTATGGCTACACCTTC.

The CDR3 sequence is CASSLLAGESTDTQYF. The CDR3 DNA sequence: TGTGCCAGCAGCTTGCTAGCGGGGGAAAGCACAGATACGCAGTATTTT. The chain joins TRBV7-6 to TRBJ2-3; 10 nucleotides line up with TRBD2. The CDR3 sequence is 16 residues long. Germline V CDR1 and CDR2: SGHVS, FNYEAQ. With V trimmed by 3 bases and J by 0 bases, 3 bases remained unmatched.

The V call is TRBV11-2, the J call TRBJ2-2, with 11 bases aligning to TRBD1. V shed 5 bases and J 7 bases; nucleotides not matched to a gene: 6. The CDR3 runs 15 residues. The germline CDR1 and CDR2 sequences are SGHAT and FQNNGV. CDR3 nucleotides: TGTGCCAGCAGCCCCGGACAGGGGGCGGTCGGGGAGCTGTTTTTT. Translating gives CASSPGQGAVGELFF.